This T cell receptor beta chain is drawn from a study of blood T cell repertoires in COVID-19. Across the study: Sources were T cells, B-cell-depleted T cells, or PBMCs; the material itself was cDNA or gDNA.

The CDR3 has 13 residues. CDR1 and CDR2 from the germline V gene are MNHNS and SASEGT. Details on this clone: The junction and the germline gene differ at one end; a read error may be behind it.

In the source study's methods: Estimation of nucleated cell counts was performed using reference gene primer amplification. Sequenced by immunoSEQ multiplex PCR; TCRdb stores in-frame clones only, minus some. D and trimming come from the DNA, and the V and J calls and clone size come from that table. The sample lists about 68,000 clones; approximately 85% were seen once. This sequence joins TRBV6-1 and TRBJ1-6; a possible D gene is TRBD1 (6 bases). Sequencing was performed on peripheral blood. The TCR comes from a man aged 45 to 65 with acute or convalescent COVID-19. Written as DNA, the CDR3 is TGTGCCAGCGGTGACAGGAGGGATGGGCCCCTCCACTTT. The encoded protein is CASGDRRDGPLHF.